This T cell receptor (beta chain) originates from a study of early T cells in non-severe SARS-CoV-2 infection. Regarding the study as a whole: VDJdb-based annotation leaned toward anti-spike CD8 responses and missed private and CD4 specificities.

On this clonotype itself: Its matching antigen is unknown.

Attachment of unique molecular identifiers was made to individual cDNA molecules. TCRdb redid the calling of the 5' RACE reads with MiXCR, one entry per CDR3 protein. This table has 63,000 or so distinct CDR3 sequences, 11% appearing once. Germline assignment: CDR1 MNHNY and CDR2 SVGAGI (reference sequence). Trimming shortened V by 4 bases and J by 5 bases, and 9 bases separated the two germline ends. The length of the CDR3 is 13 residues. Source: whole blood, taken at baseline. The V call is TRBV6-6, the J call TRBJ2-1, with a weak D call TRBD1 (6 bases). This clonotype was sampled from an adult who was a healthcare worker with PCR-confirmed SARS-CoV-2 infection or an uninfected control (not recorded which). In nucleotides, the CDR3 is TGTGCCAGCAGTTTATACAGGGACAATGAGCAGTTCTTC. Translation: CASSLYRDNEQFF.